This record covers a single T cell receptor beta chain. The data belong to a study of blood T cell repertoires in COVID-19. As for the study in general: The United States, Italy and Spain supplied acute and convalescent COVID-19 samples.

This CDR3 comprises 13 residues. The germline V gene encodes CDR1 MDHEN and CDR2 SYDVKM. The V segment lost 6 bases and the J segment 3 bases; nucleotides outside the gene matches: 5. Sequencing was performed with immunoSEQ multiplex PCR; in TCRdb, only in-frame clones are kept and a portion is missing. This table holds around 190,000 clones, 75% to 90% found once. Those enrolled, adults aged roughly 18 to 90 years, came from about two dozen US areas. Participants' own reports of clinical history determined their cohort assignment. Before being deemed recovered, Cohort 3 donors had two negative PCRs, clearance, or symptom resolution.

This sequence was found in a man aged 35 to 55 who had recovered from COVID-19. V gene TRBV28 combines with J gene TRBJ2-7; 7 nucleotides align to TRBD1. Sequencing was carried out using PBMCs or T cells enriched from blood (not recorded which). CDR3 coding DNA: TGTGCCAGCAGGGGACAGCCTGTCTACGAGCAGTACTTC. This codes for CASRGQPVYEQYF. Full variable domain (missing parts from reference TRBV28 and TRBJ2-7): DVKVTQSSRYLVKRTGEKVFLECVQDMDHENMFWYRQDPGLGLRLIYFSYDVKMKEKGDIPEGYSVSREKKERFSLILESASTNQTSMYLCASRGQPVYEQYFGPGTRLTVT.